This T cell receptor (beta chain) stems from a study of T-cell memory formation after mild COVID-19. From the 5' RACE reads, TCRdb called clonotypes with MiXCR, one entry per CDR3 protein. Here the sample spans about 140,000 distinct CDR3 sequences, roughly 15% being singletons. V was clipped by 0 bases and J by 4 bases; unmatched bases: 6. Germline V gene lookup returns CDR1 LGHNA and CDR2 YSLEER. This CDR3 has 16 amino acids. The J gene is TRBJ2-1, the V gene TRBV4-3; TRBD2 agrees at 7 bases. The sample comprised PBMCs or a T cell subset sorted from them (not recorded which). This receptor was obtained from an adult woman who had mild COVID-19 (a few samples of this study predate the infection). Cell type and time point are not known. The CDR3 is CASSQDFREAYNEQFF. As DNA, the CDR3 is TGCGCCAGCAGCCAAGATTTCCGGGAGGCTTACAATGAGCAGTTCTTC.